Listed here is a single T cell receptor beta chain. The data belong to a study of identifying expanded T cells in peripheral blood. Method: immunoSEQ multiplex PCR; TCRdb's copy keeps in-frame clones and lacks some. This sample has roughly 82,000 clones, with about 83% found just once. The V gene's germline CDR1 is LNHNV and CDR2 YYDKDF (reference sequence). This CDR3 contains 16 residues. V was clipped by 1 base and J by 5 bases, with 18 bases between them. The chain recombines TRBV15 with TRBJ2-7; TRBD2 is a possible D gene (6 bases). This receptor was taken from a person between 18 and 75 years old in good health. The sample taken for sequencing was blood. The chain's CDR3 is CATSRGAGSRRDEQYF. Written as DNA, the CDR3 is TGTGCCACCAGCAGAGGGGCGGGGAGCAGGAGAGACGAGCAGTACTTC. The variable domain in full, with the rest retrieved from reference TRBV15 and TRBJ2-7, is DAMVIQNPRYQVTQFGKPVTLSCSQTLNHNVMYWYQQKSSQAPKLLFHYYDKDFNNEADTPDNFQSRRPNTSFCFLDIRSPGLGDTAMYLCATSRGAGSRRDEQYFGPGTRLTVT.